The rows below give T cell receptor beta chains drawn from one sample of a study of monozygotic twins with inflammatory bowel disease. Using the 5' RACE reads, TCRdb records one entry per CDR3 protein without DNA. The sample table sets out around 450,000 distinct CDR3 sequences. The sample taken for sequencing was blood. The receptors derive from a human donor with ulcerative colitis or Crohn's disease, or a healthy co-twin of an affected twin (not recorded which). Both conserved end residues are part of each CDR3. The order of the fields is V gene, J gene, CDR3 protein.

V gene: TRBV20-1; J gene: TRBJ2-1; CDR3 protein: CSARDQLANTYNEQFF
V gene: TRBV30; J gene: TRBJ1-1; CDR3 protein: CAWSVRQNTEAFF
V gene: TRBV20-1; J gene: TRBJ2-7; CDR3 protein: CSARPRGPKGIEQYF
V gene: TRBV6-1; J gene: TRBJ2-2; CDR3 protein: CASSPSRQGGPGELFF
V gene: TRBV5-1; J gene: TRBJ2-7; CDR3 protein: CASSLGLAGGSNYEQYF
V gene: TRBV4-1; J gene: TRBJ1-2; CDR3 protein: CASSPGRAEVGRGYTF
V gene: TRBV19; J gene: TRBJ1-2; CDR3 protein: CASSVGPSYGYTF
V gene: TRBV27; J gene: TRBJ2-5; CDR3 protein: CASPGGQETQYF
V gene: TRBV5-1; J gene: TRBJ1-5; CDR3 protein: CASSLNVNQPQHF
V gene: TRBV29-1; J gene: TRBJ2-6; CDR3 protein: CSARPYSGANVLTF
V gene: TRBV5-1; J gene: TRBJ2-1; CDR3 protein: CASSWTSGGIVGEQFF
V gene: TRBV9; J gene: TRBJ1-5; CDR3 protein: CASSRGVNQPQHF
V gene: TRBV5-1; J gene: TRBJ2-1; CDR3 protein: CASSLDLTGVGVRFF
V gene: TRBV6-5; J gene: TRBJ1-3; CDR3 protein: CASSYSGRKGNTIYF
V gene: TRBV29-1; J gene: TRBJ2-5; CDR3 protein: CSVERGTETQYF
V gene: TRBV25-1; J gene: TRBJ1-2; CDR3 protein: CASSDPGTGNYGYTF
V gene: TRBV30; J gene: TRBJ1-5; CDR3 protein: CAWSGGASYSNQPQHF
V gene: TRBV6-1; J gene: TRBJ1-2; CDR3 protein: CASSVTSPYGYTF
V gene: TRBV5-6; J gene: TRBJ2-7; CDR3 protein: CASSIDRGSSYEQYF
V gene: TRBV7-2; J gene: TRBJ2-7; CDR3 protein: CASSPISDREQYF
V gene: TRBV27; J gene: TRBJ1-1; CDR3 protein: CASLSPRQNTEAFF
V gene: TRBV3-1; J gene: TRBJ2-5; CDR3 protein: CASSEVRETQYF
V gene: TRBV29-1; J gene: TRBJ1-4; CDR3 protein: CSVEEDNEKLFF
V gene: TRBV2; J gene: TRBJ1-1; CDR3 protein: CASSARQGVVTEAFF